These 2 T cell receptor beta chains were all obtained from the same sample, sequenced in a study of PD-L1 blockade in urothelial cancer. The assay was immunoSEQ multiplex PCR, and TCRdb's table has in-frame clones only and misses some. The sample contains 35,000 to 45,000 clones, approximately 90% of which appear only once. Sequences were derived from PBMCs, sampled around atezolizumab (anti-PD-L1) treatment. These receptors were taken from a woman aged 60-70 years with urothelial cancer.

This clone is large (0.1 to 1%) within its sample. The chain carries TRBV27 and TRBJ1-5; 7 bases align to TRBD1. Germline assignment: CDR1 MNHEY and CDR2 SMNVEV (reference sequence). The CDR3 contains 16 residues. The V gene end was trimmed by 7 bases and the J gene end by 0 bases; junction bases not matched to a gene: 9. The CDR3 nucleotides read TGTGCCAGCAACCCAGGGACAGACTATAGCAATCAGCCCCAGCATTTT. Translating it yields CASNPGTDYSNQPQHF.

This clone was picked up one time. This chain connects TRBV19 to TRBJ1-5; perhaps TRBD1 as D (5 bases). V was cut by 7 bases and J by 0 bases, with 13 bases left in between. Germline CDR1 and CDR2: LNHDA and SQIVND (reference sequence). The CDR3 is 15 residues long. The CDR3 nucleotides are TGTGCCAGTAAGGGGCAGCATCATAGCAATCAGCCCCAGCATTTT. It yields the protein CASKGQHHSNQPQHF. Complete variable domain (other parts from reference TRBV19 and TRBJ1-5): DGGITQSPKYLFRKEGQNVTLSCEQNLNHDAMYWYRQDPGQGLRLIYYSQIVNDFQKGDIAEGYSVSREKKESFPLTVTSAQKNPTAFYLCASKGQHHSNQPQHFGDGTRLSIL.